This TCR beta chain was identified during a study of blood T cell repertoires in COVID-19. Study as a whole: COVID-19 samples collected from the United States, Italy and Spain covered acute and convalescent phases. T cells, B-cell-depleted T cells, or PBMCs supplied cDNA or gDNA.

Trimming took 0 bases from V and 3 from J, leaving 12 bases between them. This CDR3 comprises 15 residues. Germline CDR1 and CDR2: SGHKS and YYEKEE (reference sequence). Per the authors' pipeline: Amplification of reference gene primers provided the estimated nucleated cell counts. Libraries were prepared by immunoSEQ multiplex PCR; TCRdb keeps only in-frame clonotypes and omits some of them. The V and J calls and the clone size are those of that table, but D and trimming were determined from the DNA. This sample has over 300,000 clones, with 65% to 90% found just once. The V call is TRBV5-5, the J call TRBJ1-1; possible D gene TRBD1, 6 bases. Sequenced input: peripheral blood. The sequence was obtained from a human donor in a cohort sampled during active COVID-19. This CDR3 is CASSLVVRGYTEAFF. In nucleotides, the CDR3 is TGTGCCAGCAGCTTGGTCGTCAGGGGTTACACTGAAGCTTTCTTT.